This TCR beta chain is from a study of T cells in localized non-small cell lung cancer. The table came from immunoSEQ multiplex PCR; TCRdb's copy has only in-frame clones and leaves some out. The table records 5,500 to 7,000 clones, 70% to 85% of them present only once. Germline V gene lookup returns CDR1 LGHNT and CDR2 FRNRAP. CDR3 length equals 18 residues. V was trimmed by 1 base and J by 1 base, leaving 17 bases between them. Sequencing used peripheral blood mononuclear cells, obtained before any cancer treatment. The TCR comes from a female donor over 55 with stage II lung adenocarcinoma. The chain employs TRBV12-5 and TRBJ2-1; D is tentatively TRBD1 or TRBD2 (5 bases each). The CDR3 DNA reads TGTGCTAGTGGTTTGGAATCCCCAGGGTCGGGATCCTACAATGAGCAGTTCTTC. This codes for CASGLESPGSGSYNEQFF.